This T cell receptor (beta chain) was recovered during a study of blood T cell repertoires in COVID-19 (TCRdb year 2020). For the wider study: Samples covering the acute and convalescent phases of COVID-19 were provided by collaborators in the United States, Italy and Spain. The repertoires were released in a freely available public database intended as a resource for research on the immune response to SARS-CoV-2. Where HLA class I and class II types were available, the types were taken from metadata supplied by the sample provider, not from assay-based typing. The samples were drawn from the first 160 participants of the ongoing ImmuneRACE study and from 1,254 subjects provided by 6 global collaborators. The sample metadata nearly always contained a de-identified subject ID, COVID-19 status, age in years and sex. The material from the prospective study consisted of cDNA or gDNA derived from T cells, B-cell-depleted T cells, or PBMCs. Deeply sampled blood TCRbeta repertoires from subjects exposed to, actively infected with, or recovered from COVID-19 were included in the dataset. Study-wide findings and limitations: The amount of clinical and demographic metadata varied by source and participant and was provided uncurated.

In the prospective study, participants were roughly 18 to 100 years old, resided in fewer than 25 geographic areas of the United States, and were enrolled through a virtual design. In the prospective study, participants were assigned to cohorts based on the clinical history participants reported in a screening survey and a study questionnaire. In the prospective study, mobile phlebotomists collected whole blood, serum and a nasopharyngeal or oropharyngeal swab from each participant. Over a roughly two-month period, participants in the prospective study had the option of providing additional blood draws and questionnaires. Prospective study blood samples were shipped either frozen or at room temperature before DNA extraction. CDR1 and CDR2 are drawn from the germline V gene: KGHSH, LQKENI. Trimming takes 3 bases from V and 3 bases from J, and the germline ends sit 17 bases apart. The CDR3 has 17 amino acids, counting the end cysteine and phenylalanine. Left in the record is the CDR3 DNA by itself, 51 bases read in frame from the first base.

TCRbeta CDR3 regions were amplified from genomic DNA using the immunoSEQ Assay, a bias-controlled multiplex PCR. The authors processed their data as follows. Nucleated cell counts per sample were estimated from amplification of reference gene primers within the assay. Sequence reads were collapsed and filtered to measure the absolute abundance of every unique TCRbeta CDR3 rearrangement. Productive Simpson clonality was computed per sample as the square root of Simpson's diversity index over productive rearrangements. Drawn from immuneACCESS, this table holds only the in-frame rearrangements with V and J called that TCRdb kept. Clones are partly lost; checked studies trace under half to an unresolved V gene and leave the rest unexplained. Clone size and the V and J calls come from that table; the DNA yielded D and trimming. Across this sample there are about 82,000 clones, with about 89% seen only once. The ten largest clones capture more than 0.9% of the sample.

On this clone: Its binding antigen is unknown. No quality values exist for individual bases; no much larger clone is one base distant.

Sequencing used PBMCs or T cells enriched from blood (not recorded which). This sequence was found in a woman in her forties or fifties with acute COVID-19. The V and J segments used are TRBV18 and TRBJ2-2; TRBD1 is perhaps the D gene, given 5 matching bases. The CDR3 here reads CASSPSPRVLDTGELFF. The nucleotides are TGTGCCAGCTCACCGAGCCCCAGGGTGTTGGACACCGGGGAGCTGTTTTTT.